Here is one T cell receptor beta chain with its context. This specimen comes from a study of cytomegalovirus exposure and HLA in healthy donors. Trimming removed 0 bases from V and 7 bases from J; junction bases left unmatched: 9. Germline CDR1 is SGHNT and CDR2 is YYREEE (reference sequence). This CDR3 is built from 16 residues. The study ran its PCR with 60 Vbeta and 13 Jbeta primers. How the authors handled the data: About 11 million shared chains were among the about 80 million unique TCR beta chains that a later analysis counted. Only in-frame clones appear in the TCRdb table, and some are missing; sequencing was by immunoSEQ multiplex PCR. For V, J and clone size, that table is used; D and trimming come from the DNA. The sample consists of around 200,000 clones, more than 80% of them appearing once.

The sequenced material came from PBMCs. J is TRBJ2-7 and V is TRBV5-4; 11 nucleotides match TRBD1. The clonotype originates from a woman in her 50s in good health and CMV-seropositive. The CDR3 sequence: CASSLDRGTGGYEQYF. The CDR3, as DNA: TGTGCCAGCAGCTTGGACCGCGGGACAGGGGGGTATGAGCAGTACTTC.